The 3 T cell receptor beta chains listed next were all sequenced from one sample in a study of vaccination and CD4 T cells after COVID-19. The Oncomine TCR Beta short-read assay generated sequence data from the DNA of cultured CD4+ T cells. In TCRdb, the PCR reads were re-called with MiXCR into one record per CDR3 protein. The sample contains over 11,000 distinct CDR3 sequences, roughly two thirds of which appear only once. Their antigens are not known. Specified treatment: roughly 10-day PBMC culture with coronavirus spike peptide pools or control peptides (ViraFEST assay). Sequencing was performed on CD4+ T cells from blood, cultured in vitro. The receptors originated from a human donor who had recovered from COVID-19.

The CDR3 DNA is TGCAGTGCTAGAGATGGGGGGCAAAGCTCCTATAATTCACCCCTCCACTTT. As protein: CSARDGGQSSYNSPLHF. The chain combines TRBV20-1 with TRBJ1-6, with D tentatively TRBD1 (6 bases). The ends were cut back, 0 bases at V and 0 bases at J, with 12 bases in the middle. Germline assignment: CDR1 DFQATT and CDR2 SNEGSKA (reference sequence). This CDR3 is built from 17 residues.

In DNA form, the CDR3 reads TGCAGTGGGGGGGTCTGGGGCTATGGCTACACCTTC. This translates into CSGGVWGYGYTF. The rearrangement joins TRBV20-1 to TRBJ1-2; a possible D gene is TRBD1 (5 bases). V gave up 7 bases and J gave up 4 bases, with 13 bases separating them. The CDR3 runs 12 residues. Per germline, CDR1 DFQATT and CDR2 SNEGSKA (reference sequence).

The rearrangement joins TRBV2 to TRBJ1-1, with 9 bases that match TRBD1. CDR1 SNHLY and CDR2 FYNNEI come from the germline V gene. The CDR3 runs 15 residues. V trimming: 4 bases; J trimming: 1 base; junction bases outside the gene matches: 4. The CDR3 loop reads CASSGTGVRNTEAFF. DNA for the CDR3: TGTGCCAGCAGTGGGACAGGGGTGCGGAACACTGAAGCTTTCTTT.